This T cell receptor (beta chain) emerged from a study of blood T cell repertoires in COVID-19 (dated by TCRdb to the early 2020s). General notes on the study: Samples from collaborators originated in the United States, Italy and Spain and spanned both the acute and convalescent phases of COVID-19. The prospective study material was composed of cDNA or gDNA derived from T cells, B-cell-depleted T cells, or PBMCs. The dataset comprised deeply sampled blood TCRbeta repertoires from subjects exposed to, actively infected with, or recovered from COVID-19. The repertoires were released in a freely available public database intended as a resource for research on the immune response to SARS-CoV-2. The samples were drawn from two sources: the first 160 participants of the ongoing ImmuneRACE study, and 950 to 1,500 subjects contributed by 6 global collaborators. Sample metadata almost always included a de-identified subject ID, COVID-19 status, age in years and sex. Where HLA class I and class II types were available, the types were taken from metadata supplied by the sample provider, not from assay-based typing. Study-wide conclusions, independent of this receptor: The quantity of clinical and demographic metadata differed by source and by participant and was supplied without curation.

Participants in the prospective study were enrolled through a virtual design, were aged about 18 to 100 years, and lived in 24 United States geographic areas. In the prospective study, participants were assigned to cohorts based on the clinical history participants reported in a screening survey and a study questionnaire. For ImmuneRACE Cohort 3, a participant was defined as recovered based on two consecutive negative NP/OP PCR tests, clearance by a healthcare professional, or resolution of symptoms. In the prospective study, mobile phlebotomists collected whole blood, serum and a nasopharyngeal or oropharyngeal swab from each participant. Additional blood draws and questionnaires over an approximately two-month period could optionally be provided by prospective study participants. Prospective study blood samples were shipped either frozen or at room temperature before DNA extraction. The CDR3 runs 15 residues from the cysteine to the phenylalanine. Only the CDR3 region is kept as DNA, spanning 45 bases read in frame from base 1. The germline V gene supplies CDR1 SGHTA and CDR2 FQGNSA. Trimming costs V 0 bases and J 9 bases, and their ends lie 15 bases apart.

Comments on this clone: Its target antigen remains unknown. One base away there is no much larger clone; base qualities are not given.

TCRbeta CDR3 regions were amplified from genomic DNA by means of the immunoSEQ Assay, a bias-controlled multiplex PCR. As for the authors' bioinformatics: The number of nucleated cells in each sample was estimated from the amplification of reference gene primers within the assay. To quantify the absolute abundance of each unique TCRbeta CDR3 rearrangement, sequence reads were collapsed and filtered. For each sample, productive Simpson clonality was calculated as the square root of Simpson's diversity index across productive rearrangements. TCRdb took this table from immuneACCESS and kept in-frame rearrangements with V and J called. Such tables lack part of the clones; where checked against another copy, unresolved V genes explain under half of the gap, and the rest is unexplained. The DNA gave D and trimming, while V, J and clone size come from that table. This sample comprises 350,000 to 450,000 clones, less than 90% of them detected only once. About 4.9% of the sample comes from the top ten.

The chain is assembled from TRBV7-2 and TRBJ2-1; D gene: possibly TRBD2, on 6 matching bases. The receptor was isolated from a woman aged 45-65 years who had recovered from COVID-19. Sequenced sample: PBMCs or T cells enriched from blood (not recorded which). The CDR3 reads CASSLAGPTGGEQFF. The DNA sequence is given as TGTGCCAGCAGCTTAGCCGGACCTACCGGGGGTGAGCAGTTCTTC.